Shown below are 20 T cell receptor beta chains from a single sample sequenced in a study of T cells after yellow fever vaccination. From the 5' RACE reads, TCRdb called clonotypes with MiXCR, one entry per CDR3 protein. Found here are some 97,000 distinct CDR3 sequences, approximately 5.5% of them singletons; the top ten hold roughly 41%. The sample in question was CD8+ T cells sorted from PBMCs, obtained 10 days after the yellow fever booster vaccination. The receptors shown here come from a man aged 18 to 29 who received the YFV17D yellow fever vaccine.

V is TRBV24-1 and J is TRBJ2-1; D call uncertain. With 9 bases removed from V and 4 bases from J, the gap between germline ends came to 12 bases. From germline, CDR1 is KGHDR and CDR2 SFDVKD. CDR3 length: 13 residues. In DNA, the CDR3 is TGTGCCACCTCCATGGCAGTTTACAATGAGCAGTTCTTC. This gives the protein CATSMAVYNEQFF.

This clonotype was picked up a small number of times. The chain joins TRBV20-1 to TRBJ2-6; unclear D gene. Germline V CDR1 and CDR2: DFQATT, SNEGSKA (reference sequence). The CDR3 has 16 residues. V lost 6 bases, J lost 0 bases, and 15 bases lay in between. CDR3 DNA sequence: TGCAGTGCCTCCTCCCTTGGGCGCTCTGGGGCCAACGTCCTGACTTTC. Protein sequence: CSASSLGRSGANVLTF.

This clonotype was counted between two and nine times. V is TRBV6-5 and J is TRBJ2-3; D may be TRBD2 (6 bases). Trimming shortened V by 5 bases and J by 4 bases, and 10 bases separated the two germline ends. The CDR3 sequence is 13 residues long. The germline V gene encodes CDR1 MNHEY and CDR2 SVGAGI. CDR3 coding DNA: TGTGCCAGCAGTGTGGGACTCTCAGATACGCAGTATTTT. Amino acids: CASSVGLSDTQYF.

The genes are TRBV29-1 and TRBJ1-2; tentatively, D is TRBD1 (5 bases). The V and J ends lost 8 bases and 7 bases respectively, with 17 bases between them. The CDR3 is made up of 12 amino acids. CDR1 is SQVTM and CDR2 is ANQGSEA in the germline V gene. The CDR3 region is CSYGRPDSGYTF. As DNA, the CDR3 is TGCAGCTACGGGAGGCCAGACAGTGGCTACACCTTC.

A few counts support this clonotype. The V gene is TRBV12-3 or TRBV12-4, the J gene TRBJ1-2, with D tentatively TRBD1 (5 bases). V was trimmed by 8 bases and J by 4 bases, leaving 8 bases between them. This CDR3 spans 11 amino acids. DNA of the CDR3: TGTGCCAGCGGGGGGATCTATGGCTACACCTTC. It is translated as CASGGIYGYTF.

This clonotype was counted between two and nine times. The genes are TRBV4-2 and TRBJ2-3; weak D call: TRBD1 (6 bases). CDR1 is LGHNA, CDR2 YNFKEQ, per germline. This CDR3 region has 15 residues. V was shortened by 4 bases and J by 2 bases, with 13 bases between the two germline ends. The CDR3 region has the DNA TGTGCCAGCAGCCCGGGACAATTCCACACAGATACGCAGTATTTT. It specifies CASSPGQFHTDTQYF.

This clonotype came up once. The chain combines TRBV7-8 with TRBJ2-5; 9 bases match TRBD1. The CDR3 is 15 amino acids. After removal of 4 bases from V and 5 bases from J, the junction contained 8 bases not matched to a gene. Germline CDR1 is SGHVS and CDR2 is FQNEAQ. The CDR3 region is CASSSWTGADETQYF. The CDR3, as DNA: TGTGCCAGCAGCTCCTGGACAGGGGCAGACGAGACCCAGTACTTC.

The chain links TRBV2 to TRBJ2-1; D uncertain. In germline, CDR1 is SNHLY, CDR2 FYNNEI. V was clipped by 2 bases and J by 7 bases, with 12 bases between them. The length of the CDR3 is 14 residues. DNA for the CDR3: TGTGCCAGCAGTGAAACGGAAAGTAAAAATGAGCAGTTCTTC. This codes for CASSETESKNEQFF.

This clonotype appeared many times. This CDR3 is CASSSNLPRRGSYEQYV. Here the CDR3 DNA reads TGTGCCAGCAGCTCCAACCTCCCTCGGCGGGGCTCCTACGAGCAGTACGTC. The chain uses TRBV11-2 and TRBJ2-7, with D tentatively TRBD2 (6 bases). The CDR3 totals 17 residues. Deletions cut 4 bases from V and 0 bases from J, with 19 bases between. The germline V gene has CDR1 SGHAT and CDR2 FQNNGV.

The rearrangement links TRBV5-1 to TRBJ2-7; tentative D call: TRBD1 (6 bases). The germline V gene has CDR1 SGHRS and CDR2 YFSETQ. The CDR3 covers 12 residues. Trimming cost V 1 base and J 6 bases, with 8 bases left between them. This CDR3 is CASSLTGSEQYF. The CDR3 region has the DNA TGCGCCAGCAGCTTGACAGGGTCCGAGCAGTACTTC.

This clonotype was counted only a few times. The CDR3 protein is CASSLVRGSETQYF. In DNA form, the CDR3 reads TGTGCCAGCAGCTTAGTCAGGGGAAGTGAGACCCAGTACTTC. This chain uses TRBV7-9 with TRBJ2-5, with D possibly being TRBD1 (6 bases). Trimming removed 1 base at V and 5 bases at J, with 11 bases between. Germline assignment: CDR1 SEHNR and CDR2 FQNEAQ (reference sequence). The CDR3 has 14 amino acids.

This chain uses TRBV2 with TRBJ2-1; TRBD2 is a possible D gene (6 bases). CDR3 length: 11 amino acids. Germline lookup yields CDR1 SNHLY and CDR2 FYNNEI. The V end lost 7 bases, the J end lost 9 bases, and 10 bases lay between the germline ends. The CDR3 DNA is TGTGCCAGCAAGGCGGGGTTTGAGCAGTTCTTC. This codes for CASKAGFEQFF.

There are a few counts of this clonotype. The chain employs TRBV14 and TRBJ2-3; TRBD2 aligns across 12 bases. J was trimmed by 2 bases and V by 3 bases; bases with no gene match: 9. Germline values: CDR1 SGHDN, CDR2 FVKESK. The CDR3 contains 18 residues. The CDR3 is CASSQRPGLAGTTDTQYF. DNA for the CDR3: TGTGCCAGCAGCCAGCGCCCCGGACTAGCGGGGACCACAGATACGCAGTATTTT.

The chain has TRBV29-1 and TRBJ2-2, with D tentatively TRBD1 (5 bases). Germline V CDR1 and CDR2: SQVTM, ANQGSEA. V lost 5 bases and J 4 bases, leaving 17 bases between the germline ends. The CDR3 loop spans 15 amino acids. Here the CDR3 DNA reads TGCAGCGTTACAGACCTAACAGGATTCACCGGGGAGCTGTTTTTT. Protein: CSVTDLTGFTGELFF.

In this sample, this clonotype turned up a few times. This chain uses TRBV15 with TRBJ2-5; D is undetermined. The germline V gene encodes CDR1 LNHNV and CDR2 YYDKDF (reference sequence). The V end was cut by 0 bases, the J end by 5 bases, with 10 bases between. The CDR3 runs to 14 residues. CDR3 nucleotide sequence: TGTGCCACCAGCAGAGAGGGGTTTGACGAGACCCAGTACTTC. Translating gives CATSREGFDETQYF.

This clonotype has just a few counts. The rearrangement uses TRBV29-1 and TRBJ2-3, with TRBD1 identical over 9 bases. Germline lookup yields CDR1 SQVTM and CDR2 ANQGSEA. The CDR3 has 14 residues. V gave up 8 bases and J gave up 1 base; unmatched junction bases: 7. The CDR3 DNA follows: TGCAGCAGCGGGACAGGGTCGGGCACAGATACGCAGTATTTT. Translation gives CSSGTGSGTDTQYF.

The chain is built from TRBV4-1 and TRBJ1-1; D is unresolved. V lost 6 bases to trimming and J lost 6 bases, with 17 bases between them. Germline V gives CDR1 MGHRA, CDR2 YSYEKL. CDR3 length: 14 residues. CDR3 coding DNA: TGCGCCAGCAGTAGGCATCCCTCCGACCCTGAAGCTTTCTTT. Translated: CASSRHPSDPEAFF.

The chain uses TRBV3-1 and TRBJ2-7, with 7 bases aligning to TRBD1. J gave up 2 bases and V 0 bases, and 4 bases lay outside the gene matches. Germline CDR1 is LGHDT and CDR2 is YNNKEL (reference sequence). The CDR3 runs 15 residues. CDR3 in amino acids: CASSQDPGQAYEQYF. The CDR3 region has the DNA TGTGCCAGCAGCCAAGATCCAGGACAGGCCTACGAGCAGTACTTC.

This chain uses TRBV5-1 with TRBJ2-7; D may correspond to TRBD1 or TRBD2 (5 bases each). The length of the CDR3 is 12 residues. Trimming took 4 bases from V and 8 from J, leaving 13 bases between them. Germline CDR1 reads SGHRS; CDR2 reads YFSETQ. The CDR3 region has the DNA TGCGCCAGCAGCCCGCACGGGGCTAAGCAGTACTTC. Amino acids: CASSPHGAKQYF.

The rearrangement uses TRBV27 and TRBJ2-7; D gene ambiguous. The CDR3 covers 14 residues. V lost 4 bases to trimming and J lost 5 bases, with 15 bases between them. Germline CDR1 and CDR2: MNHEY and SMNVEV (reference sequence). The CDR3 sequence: CASSSELRVDEQYF. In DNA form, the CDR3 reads TGTGCCAGCAGTTCAGAGCTCCGGGTTGACGAGCAGTACTTC.